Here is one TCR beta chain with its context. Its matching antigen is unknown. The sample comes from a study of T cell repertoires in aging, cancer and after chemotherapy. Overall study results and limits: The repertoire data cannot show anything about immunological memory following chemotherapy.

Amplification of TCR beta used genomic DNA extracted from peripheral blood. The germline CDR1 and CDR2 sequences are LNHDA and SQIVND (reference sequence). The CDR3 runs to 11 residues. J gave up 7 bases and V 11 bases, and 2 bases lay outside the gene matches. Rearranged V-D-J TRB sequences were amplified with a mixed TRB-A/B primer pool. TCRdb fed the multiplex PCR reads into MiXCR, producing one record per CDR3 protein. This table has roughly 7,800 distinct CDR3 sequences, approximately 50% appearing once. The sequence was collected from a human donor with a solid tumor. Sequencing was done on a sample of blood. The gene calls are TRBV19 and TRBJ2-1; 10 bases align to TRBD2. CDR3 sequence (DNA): TGTGCCGCTAGCGGGAGTAATGAGCAGTTCTTC. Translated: CAASGSNEQFF.